This T cell receptor (beta chain) was identified in a study of T cells in narcolepsy. Overall study: Enrolled donors included narcolepsy type 1 or type 2 patients and healthy controls. Study findings and constraints: Same-patient CSF and blood CD4+ T cell clonotypes included HCRT-specific and TRIB2-specific autoreactive ones. Healthy controls reportedly lacked the autoreactive clonotypes serially found in patients' blood.

Method: immunoSEQ multiplex PCR; TCRdb's copy keeps in-frame clones and lacks some. The repertoire holds approximately 2,600 clones, with under 30% as singletons. This clone was picked up a small number of times. Its antigen is undetermined. Between the trimmed V and J ends, which lost 6 bases and 7 bases, there was a span of 18 bases. CDR3 size: 14 residues. Germline CDR1 reads MGHDK; CDR2 reads SYGVNS. This rearrangement joins TRBV25-1 to TRBJ2-5; maybe TRBD1 (7 bases). Sequencing was done on a sample of cultured CD4+ T cells from cerebrospinal fluid. The TCR originated in a human donor with narcolepsy. CDR3 nucleotide sequence: TGTGCCAGCAGGCCCCAGGGGGGCCTGGGGACCCAGTACTTC. Residues: CASRPQGGLGTQYF.